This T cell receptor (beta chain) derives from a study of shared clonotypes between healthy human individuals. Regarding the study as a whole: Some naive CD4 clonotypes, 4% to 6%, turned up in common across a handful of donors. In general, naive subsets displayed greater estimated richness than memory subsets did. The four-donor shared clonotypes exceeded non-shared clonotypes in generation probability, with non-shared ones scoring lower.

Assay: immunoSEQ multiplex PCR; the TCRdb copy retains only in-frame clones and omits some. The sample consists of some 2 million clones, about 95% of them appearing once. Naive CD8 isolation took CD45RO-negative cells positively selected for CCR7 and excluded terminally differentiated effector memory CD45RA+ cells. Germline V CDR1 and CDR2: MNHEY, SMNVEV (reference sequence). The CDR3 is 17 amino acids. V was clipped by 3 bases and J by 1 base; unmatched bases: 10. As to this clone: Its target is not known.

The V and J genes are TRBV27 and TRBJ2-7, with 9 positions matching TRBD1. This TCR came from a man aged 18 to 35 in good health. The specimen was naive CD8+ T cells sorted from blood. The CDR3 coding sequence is TGTGCCAGCAGTTTGTTCTCGGGACAGGGCCCTTCCTACGAGCAGTACTTC. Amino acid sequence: CASSLFSGQGPSYEQYF.